These 2 T cell receptor beta chains came from one sample sequenced in a study of memory CD4+ T cells and cytomegalovirus serostatus. Method: immunoSEQ multiplex PCR; TCRdb's copy keeps in-frame clones and lacks some. The sample contains 50,000 to 65,000 clones, around 77% of which appear only once. Single viable CD3+CD4+CD8-CD45RO+ cells were sorted as the memory CD4+ T cells. Sample: memory CD4+ T cells from blood. The receptors were sampled from an adult in good health and CMV-seronegative.

In nucleotides, the CDR3 is TGTGCCAGCAGCCCGGTGGCCGGCTACAATGAGCAGTTCTTC. Protein product: CASSPVAGYNEQFF. This chain uses TRBV7-3 with TRBJ2-1; no reliable D call. Germline loops: CDR1 SGHTA, CDR2 FQGTGA. Trimming stripped 5 bases from V and 3 bases from J, with 11 bases between. This CDR3 is 14 amino acids long.

The chain carries TRBV7-9 and TRBJ2-2, with D possibly being TRBD1 or TRBD2 (5 bases each). Germline loops: CDR1 SEHNR, CDR2 FQNEAQ (reference sequence). Deletions cut 0 bases from V and 0 bases from J, with 5 bases between. The CDR3 consists of 15 residues. CDR3 residues: CASSLAGPNTGELFF. The CDR3 nucleotides are TGTGCCAGCAGCTTAGCGGGACCGAACACCGGGGAGCTGTTTTTT.